The source of this T cell receptor (beta chain) is a study of blood T cell repertoires in COVID-19. V was clipped by 3 bases and J by 6 bases, with 8 bases between them. This CDR3 spans 12 amino acids. Generated by immunoSEQ multiplex PCR, the TCRdb table keeps only in-frame clones and is missing some. The sample records under 350,000 clones, roughly 89% being singletons. The sequenced sample consisted of peripheral blood. This sequence was found in a woman in her twenties or thirties with COVID-19, enrolled during active disease. The chain is built from TRBV12-3 or TRBV12-4 and TRBJ1-1; no definite D call. In nucleotides, the CDR3 is TGTGCCAGCAGTTTCGTTGGGCCTGAAGCTTTCTTT. It specifies CASSFVGPEAFF.